This TCR beta chain was sequenced during a study of radiation and T cells in renal cell carcinoma (dated by TCRdb to the early 2020s). In terms of the full investigation: TCR beta sequencing covered 55 or so samples in total, comprising some 26 tumors and 27 peripheral blood samples. Across all 55 or so samples, more than 4,000,000 unique CDR3 nucleotide sequences, encoding 2,658,974 unique CDR3 amino acid sequences, were identified. Paper-wide results and their limitations: In blood, the top tumor clonotypes increased between baseline and 2 weeks post-radiation and then shrank by 4 weeks, which suggests that tumor-resident clones expanded only transiently. With a single-armed trial design, the study had no way to address how radiation dose or scheduling affects the TCR repertoire. A greater number of dominant CDR3 motifs was detected in irradiated tumors than in control tumors, and a larger share of the repertoire was occupied by these motifs in irradiated tumors than in control tumors. No pretreatment tumor biopsies were available, so the baseline intratumoral presence of clonotypes could not be determined. Irradiated tumors showed higher TCR clonality than controls, with the top 100 clonotypes averaging about 50% of the repertoire versus about 45% in nephrectomy-only tumors. Only small tumor regions of 0.95 to 1 g were available, so intratumoral heterogeneity was not captured.

Concerning this clone: Its antigen has not been determined. No base qualities exist here, and no much larger clone lies one base off it. Distinct nucleotide sequences in the sample also encode this CDR3.

According to the study, the label for this sample's time point signals: tumor resected at nephrectomy. The treatment or condition label on this specimen signifies: 15 Gy SBRT to primary tumor, nephrectomy 4 weeks later. Samples came from a clinical trial, in which primary renal cell carcinomas received 15 Gy stereotactic body radiation therapy followed by nephrectomy 4 weeks later. Every patient had renal cell carcinoma of clear cell pathology. Tumor processing involved mechanical dissociation, digestion with collagenase/hyaluronidase at 37 degrees C, handling in gentleMACS C tubes, and storage in liquid nitrogen. The QIAamp DNA Blood Mini Kit (Qiagen) was used to prepare genomic DNA for TCR sequencing. Only samples passing all quality control checks were included in the analyses. Following the manufacturer's recommendations, the immunoSEQ kit was used to generate TCR beta libraries from genomic DNA. Library preparation used a first multiplex PCR with proprietary primers, then a second PCR adding unique barcodes, with bead cleanups after each round. A positive control reaction and a negative control reaction, both provided in the kit, were run with every batch of samples. The final libraries were assessed on an Agilent 4200 TapeStation D1000 ScreenTape, pooled by volume, and quantified by qPCR. Sequencing was performed on an Illumina NextSeq500 using a MidOutput 150-cycle cartridge, with 156 Read1 cycles, 15 Index1 cycles, and the kit custom primers. The pooled library was loaded at 1.0 pM, and approximately 20% PhiX control was spiked in. The study's own analysis went as follows. Vendor-processed data were analyzed in R, and a clonotype was defined as all T cells sharing the same CDR3 nucleotide sequence. For clone abundance analyses, frequencies were normalized to the 10,000 most abundant clones in each sample. Before analysis, public T cell clones were removed, and these numbered fewer than five per sample on average. Dominant motif analysis used ImmunoMap with the PAM10 matrix, gap penalty 30 and homology threshold 0.3; motifs with cumulative frequency at least 0.01 counted as dominant. Tumor-enriched clonotypes and baseline blood-enriched clonotypes were defined as those with an abundance difference of at least 32-fold between compartments. The Baroni-Urbani and Buser coefficient was used to measure tumor-blood repertoire similarity, and groups were compared with two-tailed Wilcoxon tests in R. TCRdb stores this immuneACCESS table with in-frame sequences only. Part of the clones is absent; in the studies checked, under half of the shortfall reflects unresolved V genes, and no reason is known for the rest. V and J calls and clone size are those listed in that table; D and trimming were worked out from the DNA. The table for this sample lists 15,000 to 20,000 clones; approximately 48% of them were counted only once. The ten largest clones represent under 40% of the sample.

The junction carries 7 bases between V and J, which are trimmed by 0 bases and 0 bases respectively. The CDR3 covers 14 residues, taking in both the cysteine and the phenylalanine. Only the CDR3 DNA stays, 42 bases, in frame from base 1. Via the germline V gene, CDR1 is SGDLS and CDR2 YYNGEE. The chain is assembled from TRBV9 and TRBJ2-7, with a tentative D call of TRBD1 or TRBD2, each matching 5 bases. The material sequenced was tumor tissue, taken from a patient whose treatment included radiotherapy and nephrectomy. This TCR was recovered from a woman aged 60-75 years with renal cell carcinoma. The CDR3 amino acid sequence is: CASSVGDVSYEQYF. The DNA sequence follows: TGTGCCAGCAGCGTAGGGGACGTCTCCTACGAGCAGTACTTC.